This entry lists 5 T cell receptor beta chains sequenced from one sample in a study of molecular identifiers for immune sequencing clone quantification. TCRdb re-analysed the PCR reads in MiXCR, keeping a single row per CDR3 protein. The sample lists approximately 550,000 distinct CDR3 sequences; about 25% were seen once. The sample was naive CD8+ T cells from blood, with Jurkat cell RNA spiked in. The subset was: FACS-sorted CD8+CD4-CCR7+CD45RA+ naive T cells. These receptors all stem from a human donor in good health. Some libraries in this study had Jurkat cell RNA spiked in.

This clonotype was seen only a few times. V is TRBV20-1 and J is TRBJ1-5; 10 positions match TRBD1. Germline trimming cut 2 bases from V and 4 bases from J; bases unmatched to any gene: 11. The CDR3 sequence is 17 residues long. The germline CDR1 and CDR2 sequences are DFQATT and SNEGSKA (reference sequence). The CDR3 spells CSARWASTGGWNQPQHF. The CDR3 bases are TGCAGTGCTAGATGGGCTTCGACAGGGGGCTGGAATCAGCCCCAGCATTTT.

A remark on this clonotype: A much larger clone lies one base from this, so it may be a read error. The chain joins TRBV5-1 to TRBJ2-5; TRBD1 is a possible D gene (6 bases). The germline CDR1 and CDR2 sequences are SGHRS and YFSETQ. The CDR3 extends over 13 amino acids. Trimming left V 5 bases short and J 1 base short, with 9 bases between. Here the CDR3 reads CASRQDSQETQYF. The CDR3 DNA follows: TGCGCCAGCAGACAGGACAGCCAAGAGACCCAGTACTTC.

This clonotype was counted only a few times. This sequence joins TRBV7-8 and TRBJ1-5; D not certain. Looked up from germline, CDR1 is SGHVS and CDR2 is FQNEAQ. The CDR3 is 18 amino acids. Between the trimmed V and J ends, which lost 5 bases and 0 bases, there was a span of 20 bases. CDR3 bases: TGTGCCAGCAGCCTAACCGCGGCGAGGGAGTATAGCAATCAGCCCCAGCATTTT. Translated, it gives CASSLTAAREYSNQPQHF.

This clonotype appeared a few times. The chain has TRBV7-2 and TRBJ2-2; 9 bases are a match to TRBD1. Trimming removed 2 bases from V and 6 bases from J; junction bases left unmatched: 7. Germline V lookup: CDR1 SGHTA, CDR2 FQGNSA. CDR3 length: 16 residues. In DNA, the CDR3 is TGTGCCAGCAGCTTACCACCGGGACAGGGCCCCGGGGAGCTGTTTTTT. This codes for CASSLPPGQGPGELFF.

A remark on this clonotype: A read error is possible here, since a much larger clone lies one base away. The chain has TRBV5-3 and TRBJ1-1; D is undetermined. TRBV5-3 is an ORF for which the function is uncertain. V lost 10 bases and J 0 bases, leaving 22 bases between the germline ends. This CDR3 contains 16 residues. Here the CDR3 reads CACSLTGPGMNTEAFF. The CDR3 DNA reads TGTGCCTGCAGCTTGACCGGTCCCGGCATGAACACTGAAGCTTTCTTT.